One and the same sample provided the 15 T cell receptor beta chains below, sequenced in a study of molecular identifiers for immune sequencing clone quantification. TCRdb reprocessed the PCR reads with MiXCR, giving one entry per CDR3 protein. The sample records hundreds of thousands of distinct CDR3 sequences, about 25% being singletons. The specimen was naive CD8+ T cells from blood, with Jurkat cell RNA spiked in. As to subset: FACS-sorted CD8+CD4-CCR7+CD45RA+ naive T cells. The receptor source for this set is a human donor in good health. Some libraries in this study had Jurkat cell RNA spiked in.

The chain couples TRBV7-9 to TRBJ2-7; D possibly corresponds to TRBD2 (5 bases). The CDR3 loop spans 14 amino acids. Trimming removed 5 bases from V and 2 bases from J, with 13 bases in between. Germline V gene data show CDR1 as SEHNR and CDR2 as FQNEAQ (reference sequence). The CDR3 DNA is TGTGCCAGCAGCGGTGCGACTAACACCTACGAGCAGTACTTC. It encodes CASSGATNTYEQYF.

This clonotype was recorded at least ten times. The genes are TRBV4-2 and TRBJ1-5; D is ambiguous. The CDR3 is 14 amino acids. V gave up 1 base and J gave up 0 bases, with 4 bases separating them. Per germline, CDR1 LGHNA and CDR2 YNFKEQ. In nucleotides, the CDR3 is TGTGCCAGCAGCCAAGGTGGTAGCAATCAGCCCCAGCATTTT. Residues: CASSQGGSNQPQHF.

The chain has TRBV20-1 and TRBJ2-3, with TRBD2 matching 14 bases. Germline loops: CDR1 DFQATT, CDR2 SNEGSKA (reference sequence). The CDR3 is 16 residues long. The J segment lost 6 bases and the V segment lost 0 bases, leaving 5 bases of the junction unmatched. CDR3 in DNA: TGCAGTGCTAGAGATCGACTAGCGGGGGGGCCGGATACGCAGTATTTT. It translates to CSARDRLAGGPDTQYF.

This clonotype was detected many times. The V gene is TRBV5-1, the J gene TRBJ2-3; 7 nucleotides match TRBD2. Germline CDR1 and CDR2: SGHRS and YFSETQ. J gave up 3 bases and V 7 bases, and 20 bases lay outside the gene matches. This CDR3 comprises 18 residues. CDR3 protein: CASGAGGRLARVTDTQYF. The CDR3 region has the DNA TGCGCCAGCGGGGCCGGCGGGAGACTTGCAAGGGTAACAGATACGCAGTATTTT.

The chain couples TRBV4-3 to TRBJ2-1; 9 bases match TRBD1. Germline values: CDR1 LGHNA, CDR2 YSLEER. The CDR3 covers 17 residues. V was clipped by 2 bases and J by 4 bases; unmatched bases: 9. The CDR3 protein is CASSQLLLDRGYNEQFF. As DNA, the CDR3 is TGCGCCAGCAGCCAACTCTTACTTGACAGGGGGTACAATGAGCAGTTCTTC.

This clonotype was picked up many times. The chain recombines TRBV30 with TRBJ1-5; 8 bases are a match to TRBD1. This CDR3 spans 16 amino acids. Germline assignment: CDR1 GTSNPN and CDR2 SVGIG (reference sequence). Trimming took 7 bases from V and 0 from J; bases not matched to a gene: 11. The CDR3: CAYSRTGTYSNQPQHF. The DNA for the CDR3 is TGTGCCTACTCACGGACAGGGACCTATAGCAATCAGCCCCAGCATTTT.

This clonotype was recorded many times. The rearrangement links TRBV29-1 to TRBJ1-2; D perhaps matches TRBD1 (5 bases). Trimming took off 3 bases at V and 6 bases at J, with 8 bases between the two ends. The CDR3 runs to 11 residues. Germline values: CDR1 SQVTM, CDR2 ANQGSEA. The CDR3 reads CSVELTDGYTF. The CDR3, as DNA: TGCAGCGTTGAGTTGACAGATGGCTACACCTTC.

A few counts support this clonotype. The chain combines TRBV12-3 or TRBV12-4 with TRBJ1-5; tentatively, D is TRBD1 (6 bases). CDR3 length: 15 amino acids. V dropped 4 bases and J dropped 3 bases, with 13 bases sitting between them. Here the CDR3 reads CASSSEDRNNQPQHF. In DNA form, the CDR3 reads TGTGCCAGCAGTTCCGAGGACAGAAACAATCAGCCCCAGCATTTT.

A single count supports this clonotype. At one boundary the junction diverges from the germline segment, which might be a read error. This chain connects TRBV6-1 to TRBJ1-1; 7 nucleotides line up with TRBD1. Germline loops: CDR1 MNHNS, CDR2 SASEGT. The CDR3 totals 15 residues. The CDR3 region is CASSGQTGMNTGAFF. CDR3 nucleotides: TGTGCCAGCAGTGGACAGACAGGGATGAACACTGGAGCTTTCTTT.

This clonotype has ten or more counts. The V and J genes are TRBV28 and TRBJ2-5, with D possibly TRBD1 on 6 matching bases. Looked up from germline, CDR1 is MDHEN and CDR2 is SYDVKM. V was cut by 2 bases and J by 9 bases, with 10 bases left in between. The CDR3 spans 12 residues. CDR3 nucleotide sequence: TGTGCCAGCAGTTTAGGGGGCGGGCCCCAGTACTTC. It specifies CASSLGGGPQYF.

Concerning this clonotype itself: A much larger clone differs by one base, so this may be a read error. The chain uses TRBV24-1 and TRBJ2-2; D possibly corresponds to TRBD2 (5 bases). The CDR3 is made up of 12 amino acids. Germline V gene sequence: CDR1 KGHDR, CDR2 SFDVKD. The CDR3 DNA sequence: TGTGCCACCAGTGACCCCCACGGGGAGATGTTTTTT. As protein: CATSDPHGEMFF.

This clonotype appeared a few times. This chain connects TRBV5-1 to TRBJ1-3; 8 bases are a match to TRBD1. CDR1 is SGHRS and CDR2 is YFSETQ in the germline V gene. The CDR3 spans 16 residues. J was trimmed by 0 bases and V by 4 bases; bases with no gene match: 6. The CDR3 here is CASSPRTGLSGNTIYF. The CDR3 coding sequence is TGCGCCAGCAGCCCCCGGACAGGGCTCTCTGGAAACACCATATATTTT.

This clonotype was seen at least ten times. V and J are TRBV20-1 and TRBJ2-7; 9 nucleotides agree with TRBD2. V was clipped by 0 bases and J by 2 bases; unmatched bases: 11. Germline V gives CDR1 DFQATT, CDR2 SNEGSKA (reference sequence). The CDR3 runs to 17 residues. The CDR3 nucleotides are TGCAGTGCTAGAGATACTCCTTTAGCGGGAGTAACCTACGAGCAGTACTTC. Residues: CSARDTPLAGVTYEQYF.

The table lists this clonotype with a few counts. CDR3 nucleotides: TGTGCCAGCACCCTCGACAGGGCGGGCACCGGGGAGCTGTTTTTT. This gives the protein CASTLDRAGTGELFF. V usage is TRBV6-2 or TRBV6-3 and J usage is TRBJ2-2; 7 bases map to TRBD1. There are 15 residues in the CDR3. J gave up 4 bases and V 7 bases, and 9 bases lay outside the gene matches. CDR1 and CDR2 (germline): MNHEY, SVGEGT.

Turning to this clonotype: This may arise from a read error, as a much more abundant clone is one base away. This chain uses TRBV7-9 with TRBJ1-1, with D perhaps TRBD1 (6 bases). Germline CDR1 SEHNR, CDR2 FQNEAQ (reference sequence). This CDR3 has 16 amino acids. V was pared by 5 bases and J by 0 bases, with 16 bases between. The CDR3 DNA follows: TGTGCCAGCAGCGCTAGCGGACAGCTCATGAACACTGAAGCTTTCTTT. This gives the protein CASSASGQLMNTEAFF.